The present entry profiles one T cell receptor beta chain with its context. In the source study's methods: Using reference gene primer amplification, nucleated cell counts were estimated. The assay was immunoSEQ multiplex PCR, and TCRdb's table has in-frame clones only and misses some. V and J calls and clone size are as listed in that table; D and trimming were resolved from the DNA. The table has approximately 100,000 clones, around 90% seen once. This sample was included in a study of blood T cell repertoires in COVID-19. Study as a whole: The origin of the acute and convalescent COVID-19 samples was the United States, Italy and Spain. PBMCs, B-cell-depleted T cells, or T cells provided the cDNA or gDNA that made up the material.

The length of the CDR3 is 16 residues. Germline CDR1 MGHDK, CDR2 SYGVNS. V gave up 4 bases and J gave up 4 bases; unmatched junction bases: 11. The sample taken for sequencing was peripheral blood. The sequence was collected from an elderly woman in a cohort sampled during active COVID-19. The V and J genes are TRBV25-1 and TRBJ2-5; 8 positions match TRBD2. DNA of the CDR3: TGTGCCAGCAGTGTACCGCCCGGGAGGGCCCCAGAGACCCAGTACTTC. Translated, it gives CASSVPPGRAPETQYF.